The clone carrying this TCR beta chain was counted ten times or more. The antigen remains undetermined. TCRdb itself ran the 5' RACE reads through MiXCR, one entry per CDR3 protein. The table lists over 100,000 distinct CDR3 sequences, around 8% of them singletons. This entry is derived from a study of T cells after yellow fever vaccination. Overall study findings and caveats: In post-booster samples, most primary-vaccination clones reappeared (approximately 96% CD4, 75% to 90% CD8).

This CDR3 region has 18 residues. V gave up 2 bases and J gave up 0 bases; unmatched junction bases: 7. Per the germline V gene, CDR1 is SGHKS and CDR2 is YYEKEE (reference sequence). The source of this sequence is a man under 40 who received the YFV17D yellow fever vaccine. This sample comprised CD8+ T cells sorted from PBMCs, obtained 45 days after the yellow fever booster vaccination. V usage is TRBV5-5 and J usage is TRBJ2-1; TRBD2 matches 11 bases. The CDR3 loop is CASSFATSGSSSYNEQFF. Here the CDR3 DNA reads TGTGCCAGCAGCTTTGCTACTAGCGGGAGTAGCTCCTACAATGAGCAGTTCTTC.